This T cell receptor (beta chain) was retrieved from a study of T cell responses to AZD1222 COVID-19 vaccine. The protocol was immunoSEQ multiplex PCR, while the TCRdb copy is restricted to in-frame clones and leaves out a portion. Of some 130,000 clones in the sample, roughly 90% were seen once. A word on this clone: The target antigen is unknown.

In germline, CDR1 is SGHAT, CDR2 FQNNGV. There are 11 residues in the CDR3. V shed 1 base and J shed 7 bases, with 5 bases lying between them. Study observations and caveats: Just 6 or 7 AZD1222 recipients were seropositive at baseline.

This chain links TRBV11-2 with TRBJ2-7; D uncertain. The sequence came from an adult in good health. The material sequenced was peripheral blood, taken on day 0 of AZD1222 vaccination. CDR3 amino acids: CASSLGPEQYF. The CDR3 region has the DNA TGTGCCAGCAGCTTAGGCCCGGAGCAGTACTTC.